The entry that follows covers one TCR beta chain sequence. What antigen it recognizes has not been identified. No much larger clone exists at a distance of one base, and base qualities are not known. The data derive from a study of cytomegalovirus exposure and HLA in healthy donors (dated 2017 in TCRdb). Concerning the study at large: According to a later analysis, one platform produced both the roughly 120 validation repertoires and the 666 repertoires of the first cohort. The aim of the study was to test whether cataloging public T cell receptors could identify signatures of past pathogen exposure. The study combined high-throughput TCR immunosequencing, statistical association of individual TCRs with disease status, and machine learning to predict cytomegalovirus infection status. In addition to the first cohort of approximately 670 subjects, a separate validation cohort of approximately 130 different subjects was used.

Separate from the approximately 700-subject first cohort, the validation cohort of around 130 subjects was the group to which the donors belonged. The method behind the library was the immunoSEQ multiplex PCR assay. In the original analysis: To diagnose cytomegalovirus status from the catalog of TCR beta chain sequences, a statistical classification framework was built. TCRdb's version of the immuneACCESS table is confined to in-frame rearrangements and falls short of the full clone set. An unresolved V gene accounts for under half of the shortfall where checked; the remainder is of unknown origin. That table gives V, J and clone size, and the DNA gave D and trimming. The sample data list about 300,000 clones, and approximately 88% of these were observed just once. The ten largest account for over 0.85% of the sample. V loses 5 bases, J loses 3 bases, and the germline ends lie 2 bases apart. In the germline V gene, CDR1 corresponds to MDHEN and CDR2 to SYDVKM. Reading from cysteine to phenylalanine, the CDR3 counts 11 amino acids. CDR3 DNA is the only sequence kept; it has 33 bases, read in frame from the first base.

The study at large found these results: In both the original and validation cohorts, the classifier was reported to diagnose cytomegalovirus status with high specificity and sensitivity. The authors suggested that the approach could potentially be generalized to other disease states and immunological phenotypes. Most TCR sequences were observed very rarely across donors, whereas some public TCRs were present in many individuals. A later analysis found that TCRs clustered in the first cohort also tended to co-occur in the 130 or so validation repertoires, with 94% of cluster scores above 0. In vitro tests confirmed that a few of the cytomegalovirus-associated TCR beta chains recognize cytomegalovirus antigens. In the study, approximately 160 TCR beta chains were listed as associated with cytomegalovirus. A later analysis had no HLA typing for the validation cohort, so co-occurrence there was scored across all 110 or so repertoires.

The rearranged chain carries TRBV28 and TRBJ1-3; the D gene cannot be named for sure. Sequenced sample: PBMCs. This TCR derives from a woman aged 18-29 years in good health and CMV-seronegative. Read as DNA, the sequence is TGTGCCAGCAGTCATGGAAACACCATATATTTT. Translated, it gives CASSHGNTIYF.